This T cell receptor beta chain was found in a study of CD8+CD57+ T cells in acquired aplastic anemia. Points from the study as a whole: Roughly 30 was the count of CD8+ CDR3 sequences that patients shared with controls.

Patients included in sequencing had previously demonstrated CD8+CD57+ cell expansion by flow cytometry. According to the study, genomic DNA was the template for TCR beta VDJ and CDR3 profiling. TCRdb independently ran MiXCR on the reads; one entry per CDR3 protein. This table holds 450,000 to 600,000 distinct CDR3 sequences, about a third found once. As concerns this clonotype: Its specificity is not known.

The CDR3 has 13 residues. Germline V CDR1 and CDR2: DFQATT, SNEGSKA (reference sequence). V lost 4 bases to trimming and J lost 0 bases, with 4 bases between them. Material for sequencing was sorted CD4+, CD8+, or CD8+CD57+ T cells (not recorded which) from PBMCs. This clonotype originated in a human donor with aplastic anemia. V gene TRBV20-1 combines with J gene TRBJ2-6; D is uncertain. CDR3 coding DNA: TGCAGTGCTACCTACTCTGGGGCCAACGTCCTGACTTTC. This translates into CSATYSGANVLTF.